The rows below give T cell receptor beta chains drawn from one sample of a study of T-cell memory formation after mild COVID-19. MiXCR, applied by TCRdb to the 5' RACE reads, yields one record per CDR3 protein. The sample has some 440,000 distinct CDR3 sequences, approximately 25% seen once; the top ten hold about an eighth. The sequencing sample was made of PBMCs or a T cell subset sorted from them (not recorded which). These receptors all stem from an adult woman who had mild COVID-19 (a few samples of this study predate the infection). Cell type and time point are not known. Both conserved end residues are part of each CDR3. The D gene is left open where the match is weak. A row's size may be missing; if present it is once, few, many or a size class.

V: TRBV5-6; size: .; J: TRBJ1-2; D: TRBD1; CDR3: CASSLAPGQTFLGYTF; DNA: TGTGCCAGCAGCTTGGCTCCGGGACAGACCTTTCTGGGCTACACCTTC
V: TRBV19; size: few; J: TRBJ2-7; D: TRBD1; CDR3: CASSAPGQGKVYF; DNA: TGTGCCAGTAGTGCCCCGGGACAGGGAAAGGTGTACTTC
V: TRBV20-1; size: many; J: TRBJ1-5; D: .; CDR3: CSARDTGVDQPQHF; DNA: TGCAGTGCTAGAGATACCGGGGTCGATCAGCCCCAGCATTTT
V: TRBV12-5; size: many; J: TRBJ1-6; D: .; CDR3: CASGLGQNSPLHF; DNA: TGTGCTAGTGGTCTTGGACAGAATTCACCCCTCCACTTT
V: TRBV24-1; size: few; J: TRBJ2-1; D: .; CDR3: CATSTGSSYNEQFF; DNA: TGTGCCACCAGTACAGGGAGCTCCTACAATGAGCAGTTCTTC
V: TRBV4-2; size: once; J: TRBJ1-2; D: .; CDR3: CASSQGLDDGYTF; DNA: TGTGCCAGCAGCCAGGGCCTTGACGATGGCTACACCTTC
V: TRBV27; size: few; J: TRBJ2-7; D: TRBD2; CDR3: CASSPPGLAAPTRQYF; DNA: TGTGCCAGCAGTCCTCCGGGACTAGCGGCACCTACGAGGCAGTACTTC
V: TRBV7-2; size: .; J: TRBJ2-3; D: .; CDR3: CASSWQATDTQYF; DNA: TGTGCCAGCAGCTGGCAGGCCACAGATACGCAGTATTTT
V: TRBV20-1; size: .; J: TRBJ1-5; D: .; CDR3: CSAFPGGATQHF; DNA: TGCAGTGCCTTCCCGGGGGGGGCAACCCAGCATTTT
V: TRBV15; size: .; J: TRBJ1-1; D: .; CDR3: CATSGMDSMNTEAFF; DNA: TGTGCCACCAGCGGGATGGACAGTATGAACACTGAAGCTTTCTTT
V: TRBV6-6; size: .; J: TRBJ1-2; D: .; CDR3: CASTEEVANYCYTF; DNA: TGTGCCAGCACCGAAGAGGTAGCTAACTATTGCTACACCTTC
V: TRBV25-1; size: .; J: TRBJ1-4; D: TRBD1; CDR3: CASSDYRGLTNEKLFF; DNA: TGTGCCAGCAGTGATTACAGGGGGCTAACTAATGAAAAACTGTTTTTT
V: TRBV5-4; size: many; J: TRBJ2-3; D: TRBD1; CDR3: CASSSWTGGARDTQYF; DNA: TGTGCCAGCAGCTCCTGGACAGGGGGAGCGAGAGATACGCAGTATTTT
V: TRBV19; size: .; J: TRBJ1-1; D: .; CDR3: CASTSRPNTEAFF; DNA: TGTGCCAGTACTTCTCGACCGAACACTGAAGCTTTCTTT
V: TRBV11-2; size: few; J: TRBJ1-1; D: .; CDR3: CASSPRAAEAFF; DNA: TGTGCCAGCAGCCCTCGCGCAGCTGAAGCTTTCTTT
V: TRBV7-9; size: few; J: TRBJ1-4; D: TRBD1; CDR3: CASSLGKTGAWGEKLFF; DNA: TGTGCCAGCAGCTTAGGAAAAACAGGGGCCTGGGGTGAAAAACTGTTTTTT
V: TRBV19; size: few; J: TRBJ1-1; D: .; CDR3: CASSIEVGSEAFF; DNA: TGTGCCAGTAGTATAGAGGTCGGGTCTGAAGCTTTCTTT
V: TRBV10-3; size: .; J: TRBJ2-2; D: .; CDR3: CAISEGPKGTGELFF; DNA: TGTGCCATCAGTGAGGGCCCCAAAGGGACCGGGGAGCTGTTTTTT
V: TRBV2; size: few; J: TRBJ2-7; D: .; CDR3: CASSTRVGNYEQYF; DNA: TGTGCCAGCAGTACCCGAGTGGGGAACTACGAGCAGTACTTC
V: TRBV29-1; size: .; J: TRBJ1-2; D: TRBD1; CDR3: CSVGSLGQGVYGYTF; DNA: TGCAGCGTTGGAAGTTTGGGACAGGGGGTTTATGGCTACACCTTC
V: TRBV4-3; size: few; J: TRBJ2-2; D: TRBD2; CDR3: CASSQEAGLVTGELFF; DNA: TGCGCCAGCAGCCAAGAGGCGGGACTAGTTACCGGGGAGCTGTTTTTT
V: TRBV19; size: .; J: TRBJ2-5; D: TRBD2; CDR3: CASSGLGQETQYF; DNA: TGTGCCAGTAGTGGACTAGGACAAGAGACCCAGTACTTC
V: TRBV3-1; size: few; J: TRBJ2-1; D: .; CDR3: CASSQQRGETDYNEQFF; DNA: TGTGCCAGCAGCCAGCAAAGGGGTGAGACAGACTACAATGAGCAGTTCTTC
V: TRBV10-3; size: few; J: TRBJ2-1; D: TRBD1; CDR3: CAISEELRGNEQFF; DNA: TGTGCCATCAGTGAGGAGCTCAGGGGGAATGAGCAGTTCTTC
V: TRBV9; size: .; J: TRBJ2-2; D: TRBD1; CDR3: CASSGRQGDTGELFF; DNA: TGTGCCAGCAGCGGGCGACAGGGGGACACCGGGGAGCTGTTTTTT
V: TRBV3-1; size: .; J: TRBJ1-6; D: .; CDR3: CASSQGWGLNSPLHF; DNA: TGTGCCAGCAGCCAAGGCTGGGGGCTGAATTCACCCCTCCACTTT
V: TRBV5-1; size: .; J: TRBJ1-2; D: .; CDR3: CASSSSTDRNYGYTF; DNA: TGCGCCAGCAGCTCCTCGACAGACCGAAACTATGGCTACACCTTC